Below, 21 T cell receptor beta chains from the same sample are listed, as sequenced in a study of blood T cell repertoires in COVID-19. Here immunoSEQ multiplex PCR was the method, and the copy in TCRdb shows in-frame clones only, minus some. Among fewer than 85,000 clones listed, about four fifths were seen once. The sequenced sample was peripheral blood. The receptor set was obtained from a woman aged 80 or older with active or convalescent COVID-19.

This clone was counted once. The rearrangement uses TRBV27 and TRBJ2-7; 8 positions match TRBD1. The V segment lost 2 bases and the J segment 3 bases; nucleotides outside the gene matches: 0. This CDR3 has 13 residues. From germline, CDR1 is MNHEY and CDR2 SMNVEV (reference sequence). The CDR3 spells CASSLTGGYEQYF. CDR3 nucleotides: TGTGCCAGCAGTTTAACAGGGGGCTACGAGCAGTACTTC.

This clone was counted only a few times. The chain has TRBV4-1 and TRBJ2-2, with 7 bases matching TRBD1. V trimming: 4 bases; J trimming: 0 bases; junction bases outside the gene matches: 5. The CDR3 covers 16 residues. CDR1 and CDR2 (germline): MGHRA, YSYEKL. As DNA, the CDR3 is TGCGCCAGCAGCCTTCCGGGACAGACGAACACCGGGGAGCTGTTTTTT. Amino acid sequence: CASSLPGQTNTGELFF.

This clone appeared a single time. V and J are TRBV18 and TRBJ2-5, with D uncertain. The CDR3 consists of 13 residues. The V and J ends lost 1 base and 4 bases respectively, with 7 bases between them. Germline V gene lookup returns CDR1 KGHSH and CDR2 LQKENI. CDR3 sequence (DNA): TGTGCCAGCTCACCACGACTTTTAGAGACCCAGTACTTC. Protein: CASSPRLLETQYF. Full variable domain (outside the CDR3, taken from reference TRBV18 and TRBJ2-5): NAGVMQNPRHLVRRRGQEARLRCSPMKGHSHVYWYRQLPEEGLKFMVYLQKENIIDESGMPKERFSAEFPKEGPSILRIQQVVRGDSAAYFCASSPRLLETQYFGPGTRLLVL.

This clone was seen a single time. V gene TRBV6-2 or TRBV6-3 combines with J gene TRBJ1-1; D is possibly TRBD1 (5 bases). The CDR3 consists of 16 residues. Germline V lookup: CDR1 MNHEY, CDR2 SVGEGT. V was shortened by 4 bases and J by 1 base, with 16 bases between the two germline ends. As DNA, the CDR3 is TGTGCCAGCAGTTCCACTCCAGGGTACTGGAACACTGAAGCTTTCTTT. Translation: CASSSTPGYWNTEAFF.

This chain joins TRBV6-6 and TRBJ2-7, with 8 positions matching TRBD1. With V trimmed by 6 bases and J by 2 bases, 9 bases remained unmatched. The V gene's germline CDR1 is MNHNY and CDR2 SVGAGI (reference sequence). The CDR3 contains 15 residues. The CDR3 region has the DNA TGTGCCAGCAGGCCCCCAGGGGGCCGGGCCTACGAGCAGTACTTC. It is translated as CASRPPGGRAYEQYF.

The chain joins TRBV28 to TRBJ2-5; TRBD1 aligns across 7 bases. CDR3 length: 14 amino acids. Per the germline V gene, CDR1 is MDHEN and CDR2 is SYDVKM. Trimming cost V 5 bases and J 4 bases; bases outside gene matches: 7. The DNA of the CDR3 is TGTGCCAGCAGTCTAGGGGGCAGGGGAGAGACCCAGTACTTC. It encodes CASSLGGRGETQYF.

This rearrangement joins TRBV5-1 to TRBJ1-2; D remains unclear. Germline CDR1 SGHRS, CDR2 YFSETQ. V lost 0 bases and J lost 7, with 10 bases in between. The CDR3 spans 13 residues. CDR3 DNA: TGCGCCAGCAGCTTGGCGGAACAGTCTGGCTACACCTTC. It encodes CASSLAEQSGYTF.

This rearrangement joins TRBV19 to TRBJ2-7, with 7 positions matching TRBD2. This CDR3 is 14 amino acids long. CDR1 and CDR2 from the germline V gene are LNHDA and SQIVND (reference sequence). The V gene end was trimmed by 6 bases and the J gene end by 1 base; junction bases not matched to a gene: 6. As DNA, the CDR3 is TGTGCCAGTAGCACTACTAGCGCGTCCTACGAGCAGTACTTC. The encoded protein is CASSTTSASYEQYF. Full variable domain (rest looked up from reference TRBV19 and TRBJ2-7): DGGITQSPKYLFRKEGQNVTLSCEQNLNHDAMYWYRQDPGQGLRLIYYSQIVNDFQKGDIAEGYSVSREKKESFPLTVTSAQKNPTAFYLCASSTTSASYEQYFGPGTRLTVT.

V and J are TRBV6-4 and TRBJ2-1; 9 bases align to TRBD1. The length of the CDR3 is 15 residues. Germline V gives CDR1 MRHNA, CDR2 SNTAGT. J gave up 5 bases and V 3 bases, and 5 bases lay outside the gene matches. CDR3 region: CASSEGTGSHNEQFF. The CDR3 nucleotides are TGTGCCAGCAGTGAAGGGACAGGGAGTCACAATGAGCAGTTCTTC.

The chain links TRBV5-6 to TRBJ2-7; maybe TRBD2 (6 bases). The CDR3 contains 14 residues. V was cut by 6 bases and J by 3 bases, with 16 bases left in between. The germline CDR1 and CDR2 sequences are SGHDT and YYEEEE. CDR3 sequence reads: CASTEIGGNYEQYF. CDR3 in DNA: TGTGCCAGCACCGAAATCGGCGGGAACTACGAGCAGTACTTC.

This clone was found a few times. This chain links TRBV7-3 with TRBJ1-1, with 7 bases lining up with TRBD1. Germline loops: CDR1 SGHTA, CDR2 FQGTGA. V shed 3 bases and J 1 base; nucleotides not matched to a gene: 2. The CDR3 runs 14 residues. The DNA for the CDR3 is TGTGCCAGCAGCTTCGGACAGGCGAACACTGAAGCTTTCTTT. It specifies CASSFGQANTEAFF.

The chain links TRBV5-1 to TRBJ2-3; 11 bases map to TRBD2. J lost 1 base, V lost 4 bases, and 2 bases had no gene match. This CDR3 comprises 15 residues. Germline values: CDR1 SGHRS, CDR2 YFSETQ. CDR3 DNA: TGCGCCAGCAGCCCGGGACTAGCGGGCACAGATACGCAGTATTTT. It translates to CASSPGLAGTDTQYF.

The V call is TRBV10-3, the J call TRBJ2-1; 10 nucleotides align to TRBD2. V lost 3 bases to trimming and J lost 8 bases; unmatched junction nucleotides: 4. Germline V gives CDR1 ENHRY, CDR2 SYGVKD. This CDR3 is built from 14 residues. CDR3 residues: CAISDTSGRDEQFF. The CDR3 DNA sequence: TGTGCCATCAGTGATACCAGCGGGAGGGATGAGCAGTTCTTC.

The rearrangement links TRBV10-3 to TRBJ2-7, with D perhaps matching TRBD2 (6 bases). This CDR3 spans 16 amino acids. V was trimmed by 1 base and J by 3 bases, leaving 16 bases between them. Germline lookup yields CDR1 ENHRY and CDR2 SYGVKD. This CDR3 reads CAISEWREFIDYEQYF. CDR3 coding DNA: TGTGCCATCAGTGAGTGGAGGGAATTCATAGACTACGAGCAGTACTTC.

In the case of this clone: Relative to the germline gene, one junction end is altered; a read error may explain this. V is TRBV2 and J is TRBJ2-7; 10 bases are a match to TRBD2. CDR1 and CDR2 (germline): SNHLY, FYNNEI. This CDR3 has 16 residues. The CDR3 nucleotides are TGTGCCAGCAGCGAAGAGGGACTAGCGAAGTTCTACGAGCAGTACTTC. This sequence encodes CASSEEGLAKFYEQYF.

The rearrangement links TRBV24-1 to TRBJ1-1; 12 bases fit TRBD1. This CDR3 region has 17 residues. CDR1 and CDR2 (germline): KGHDR, SFDVKD. With 4 bases clipped from V and 1 base from J, the junction kept 6 bases outside the gene matches. The CDR3 loop reads CATSEPGQGAKNTEAFF. Written as DNA, the CDR3 is TGTGCCACCAGTGAACCGGGACAGGGGGCGAAGAACACTGAAGCTTTCTTT.

This clone has more than one count but fewer than ten. The gene calls are TRBV4-2 and TRBJ2-7; D is perhaps TRBD2 (6 bases). Trimming took 4 bases from V and 4 from J, leaving 11 bases between them. Looked up from germline, CDR1 is LGHNA and CDR2 is YNFKEQ. The length of the CDR3 is 13 residues. The CDR3 sequence: CASSRGDLYEQYF. The CDR3 DNA reads TGTGCCAGCAGCCGGGGGGACCTATACGAGCAGTACTTC.

The rearrangement uses TRBV29-1 and TRBJ2-2; TRBD1 aligns across 8 bases. The ends lost 6 bases at V and 1 base at J; junction bases unmatched: 4. Germline V gene lookup returns CDR1 SQVTM and CDR2 ANQGSEA. The CDR3 has 14 amino acids. CDR3 amino acids: CSVPGTGNTGELFF. As DNA, the CDR3 is TGCAGCGTCCCCGGGACAGGGAACACCGGGGAGCTGTTTTTT.

V gene TRBV5-1 combines with J gene TRBJ2-3; D gene uncertain. V was trimmed by 6 bases and J by 3 bases, leaving 14 bases between them. This CDR3 region has 14 residues. Germline V gives CDR1 SGHRS, CDR2 YFSETQ. The CDR3 is CASTTVSATDTQYF. The CDR3 DNA sequence: TGCGCCAGCACGACTGTGAGTGCTACAGATACGCAGTATTTT. The complete variable domain, with remaining parts taken from reference TRBV5-1 and TRBJ2-3, reads KAGVTQTPRYLIKTRGQQVTLSCSPISGHRSVSWYQQTPGQGLQFLFEYFSETQRNKGNFPGRFSGRQFSNSRSEMNVSTLELGDSALYLCASTTVSATDTQYFGPGTRLTVL.

The chain carries TRBV5-1 and TRBJ2-2; the match to TRBD1 covers 8 bases. V lost 5 bases to trimming and J lost 5 bases; unmatched junction nucleotides: 8. The CDR3 covers 15 residues. The germline V gene encodes CDR1 SGHRS and CDR2 YFSETQ. The CDR3 here is CASRDFQGATGELFF. The CDR3 nucleotides read TGCGCCAGCAGGGATTTCCAGGGGGCTACCGGGGAGCTGTTTTTT.

V usage is TRBV11-1 and J usage is TRBJ2-7; possibly TRBD1 for D (6 bases). Trimming left V 3 bases short and J 2 bases short, with 14 bases between. Germline-derived CDR1 and CDR2 are SGHAT and FQDESV (reference sequence). The CDR3 length is 15 residues. The CDR3 bases are TGTGCCAGCAGCTTTACAGACAGGCCAACCTACGAGCAGTACTTC. It encodes CASSFTDRPTYEQYF.